This T cell receptor beta chain was identified in a study of human T cells and chemical hapten exposure. Study context: Each week of the roughly 26-week study, patients had diphenylcyclopropenone applied to the scalp.

Overall study results and limits: After DPC sensitization, TCRs above 1 in 1000 frequency showed no change.

In its sample, this clonotype was seen a few times. Its target is not known. Specified time point: pre-sensitization, week 0. Stated treatment: therapeutic diphenylcyclopropenone sensitization with weekly scalp DPC. V was clipped by 7 bases and J by 4 bases, with 18 bases between them. Germline assignment: CDR1 SGHTA and CDR2 FQGNSA. This CDR3 region has 15 residues. MiXCR, applied by TCRdb to the RACE reads, yields one record per CDR3 protein. The table includes 150,000 to 200,000 distinct CDR3 sequences, approximately 31% detected once. The sequence came from a woman in her twenties or thirties with alopecia areata. Some clones in this sample may be carry-over from other donors' samples. The sequenced sample was whole blood, obtained in connection with sensitization to the hapten diphenylcyclopropenone (DPC). The chain has TRBV7-2 and TRBJ2-3; D not resolved. The CDR3 bases are TGTGCCAGCACCACCTCCCGGGTAAGGGCAGATACGCAGTATTTT. Translation gives CASTTSRVRADTQYF.